These 25 T cell receptor beta chains were sequenced from one sample in a study of vaccination effects on CD4 cells after COVID-19. With the ViraFEST assay, the study expanded antigen-specific CD4+ T cells using viral peptide pools, then sequenced them. Upon completion of 10 days in culture, CD4+ T cells were isolated. The vaccine given was either BNT162b2 or mRNA-1273, in two doses. No antigen has been identified for these receptors. The repertoire was sequenced with immunoSEQ multiplex PCR; TCRdb's copy has only in-frame clones and lacks some. The table shows about 80,000 clones, with over 70% occurring only once. The starting material was CD4+ T cells from PBMCs cultured with HCoV-OC43 spike peptides, obtained after COVID-19 vaccination. Subset indicated: HCoV-OC43 spike overlapping peptide pool stimulation. These receptors were obtained from a human donor who received a COVID-19 vaccine.

V usage is TRBV30 and J usage is TRBJ2-5; D perhaps matches TRBD1 (6 bases). Germline lookup yields CDR1 GTSNPN and CDR2 SVGIG (reference sequence). V gave up 1 base and J gave up 1 base, with 7 bases separating them. The CDR3 totals 13 residues. CDR3 loop: CAWSGTAQETQYF. The CDR3 DNA sequence: TGTGCCTGGAGTGGGACAGCCCAAGAGACCCAGTACTTC. Looking up the rest from reference TRBV30 and TRBJ2-5 gives the full variable domain: SQTIHQWPATLVQPVGSPLSLECTVEGTSNPNLYWYRQAAGRGLQLLFYSVGIGQISSEVPQNLSASRPQDRQFILSSKKLLLSDSGFYLCAWSGTAQETQYFGPGTRLLVL.

The chain combines TRBV6-2 or TRBV6-3 with TRBJ1-5, with TRBD1 matching 9 bases. The CDR3 has 12 residues. The germline CDR1 and CDR2 sequences are MNHEY and SVGEGT. V gave up 6 bases and J gave up 10 bases; unmatched junction bases: 4. The CDR3 sequence: CASSRGQGPQHF. The CDR3 nucleotides are TGTGCCAGCAGCAGGGGACAGGGTCCCCAGCATTTT.

V and J are TRBV6-5 and TRBJ2-5; possibly TRBD1 or TRBD2 for D (5 bases each). This CDR3 is 11 amino acids long. The V end lost 6 bases, the J end lost 5 bases, and 7 bases lay between the germline ends. Germline lookup yields CDR1 MNHEY and CDR2 SVGAGI. The CDR3: CASRGRETQYF. In nucleotides, the CDR3 is TGTGCCAGCAGGGGACGGGAGACCCAGTACTTC.

J is TRBJ2-2 and V is TRBV6-2 or TRBV6-3; TRBD1 matches 8 bases. CDR3 length equals 15 residues. Germline CDR1 and CDR2: MNHEY and SVGEGT. V gave up 6 bases and J gave up 7 bases; unmatched junction bases: 10. The CDR3 is CASSPGQGRVGELFF. In nucleotides, the CDR3 is TGTGCCAGCAGCCCAGGACAGGGACGAGTCGGGGAGCTGTTTTTT.

V usage is TRBV20-1 and J usage is TRBJ2-3; 9 nucleotides agree with TRBD2. Germline V gene data show CDR1 as DFQATT and CDR2 as SNEGSKA (reference sequence). The CDR3 consists of 14 residues. The junction had 5 bases not matched to a gene; V was cut back by 3 bases and J by 4 bases. Here the CDR3 reads CSASPSGGPDTQYF. For the CDR3, the DNA is TGCAGTGCTAGTCCCAGCGGGGGGCCAGATACGCAGTATTTT.

V is TRBV10-3 and J is TRBJ2-3, with D perhaps given as TRBD1 or TRBD2 (5 bases each). This CDR3 contains 14 residues. The V gene lost 0 bases and the J gene lost 3 bases, with 7 bases spanning the gap. The germline CDR1 and CDR2 sequences are ENHRY and SYGVKD. The CDR3 DNA is TGTGCCATCAGTGAGTCTGGGGGAACAGATACGCAGTATTTT. Residues: CAISESGGTDTQYF.

The chain recombines TRBV30 with TRBJ1-6; 8 positions agree with TRBD1. The CDR3 is 15 residues long. With V trimmed by 0 bases and J by 7 bases, 5 bases remained unmatched. CDR1 GTSNPN and CDR2 SVGIG come from the germline V gene (reference sequence). The CDR3 spells CAWSVDRAGNSPLHF. The CDR3 DNA reads as TGTGCCTGGAGTGTGGACAGGGCGGGCAATTCACCCCTCCACTTT.

V is TRBV28 and J is TRBJ1-2; D is possibly TRBD1 (5 bases). CDR3 length equals 11 residues. Germline V gene data show CDR1 as MDHEN and CDR2 as SYDVKM. Trimming cost V 3 bases and J 13 bases, with 12 bases left between them. The CDR3 sequence is CASSFEQEVTF. The CDR3, as DNA: TGTGCCAGCAGTTTTGAACAGGAAGTCACCTTC.

The V and J genes are TRBV24-1 and TRBJ1-2, with no clear D. CDR1 and CDR2 (germline): KGHDR, SFDVKD. Trimming removed 5 bases from V and 1 base from J, with 7 bases in between. The CDR3 is 13 amino acids. The CDR3 sequence is CATSGADNYGYTF. As DNA, the CDR3 is TGTGCCACCAGTGGAGCAGATAACTATGGCTACACCTTC.

The rearrangement links TRBV7-9 to TRBJ1-1; D possibly corresponds to TRBD1 (5 bases). V dropped 5 bases and J dropped 8 bases, with 15 bases sitting between them. CDR1 is SEHNR and CDR2 is FQNEAQ in the germline V gene (reference sequence). This CDR3 is built from 13 residues. The CDR3 DNA is TGTGCCAGCAGCCCCTCGGTGGGGCAGGAAGCTTTCTTT. This sequence encodes CASSPSVGQEAFF.

The chain combines TRBV7-9 with TRBJ2-2; possible D gene TRBD1, 5 bases. Trimming removed 5 bases at V and 5 bases at J, with 9 bases between. Per the germline V gene, CDR1 is SEHNR and CDR2 is FQNEAQ (reference sequence). The CDR3 contains 13 residues. The CDR3 region is CASSLRVTGELFF. For the CDR3, the DNA is TGTGCCAGCAGCCTCAGGGTTACCGGGGAGCTGTTTTTT.

The chain employs TRBV3-1 (or the pseudogene TRBV3-2) and TRBJ1-5; D call uncertain. This CDR3 has 14 amino acids. The germline V gene has CDR1 LGHDT and CDR2 YNNKEL (reference sequence). Trimming cost V 0 bases and J 2 bases, with 5 bases left between them. CDR3 DNA sequence: TGTGCCAGCAGCCAAGAATTCGGCAATCAGCCCCAGCATTTT. Its protein is CASSQEFGNQPQHF.

V is TRBV4-1 and J is TRBJ2-2; no clear D. Germline V gene sequence: CDR1 MGHRA, CDR2 YSYEKL. V lost 1 base and J 0 bases, leaving 12 bases between the germline ends. The CDR3 is made up of 17 amino acids. Here the CDR3 reads CASSQGPGRANTGELFF. CDR3 nucleotides: TGCGCCAGCAGCCAAGGGCCAGGCCGGGCGAACACCGGGGAGCTGTTTTTT.

The J gene is TRBJ1-1, the V gene TRBV30; D unclear. Germline CDR1 reads GTSNPN; CDR2 reads SVGIG (reference sequence). This CDR3 is 13 amino acids long. The germline V and J ends were trimmed by 2 bases and 0 bases, with 7 bases remaining between them. As DNA, the CDR3 is TGTGCCTGGAGTAGCAGCATGAACACTGAAGCTTTCTTT. Protein product: CAWSSSMNTEAFF. The full variable domain, its missing parts supplied by reference TRBV30 and TRBJ1-1, is SQTIHQWPATLVQPVGSPLSLECTVEGTSNPNLYWYRQAAGRGLQLLFYSVGIGQISSEVPQNLSASRPQDRQFILSSKKLLLSDSGFYLCAWSSSMNTEAFFGQGTRLTVV.

This clone was counted a single time. The rearrangement joins TRBV5-1 to TRBJ1-1; D is unclear. V lost 2 bases and J 0 bases, leaving 8 bases between the germline ends. Germline CDR1 and CDR2: SGHRS and YFSETQ. The CDR3 sequence is 14 residues long. For the CDR3, the DNA is TGCGCCAGCAGCTTCGACACCCTGAACACTGAAGCTTTCTTT. This gives the protein CASSFDTLNTEAFF. The full variable domain, with the rest looked up from reference TRBV5-1 and TRBJ1-1, is KAGVTQTPRYLIKTRGQQVTLSCSPISGHRSVSWYQQTPGQGLQFLFEYFSETQRNKGNFPGRFSGRQFSNSRSEMNVSTLELGDSALYLCASSFDTLNTEAFFGQGTRLTVV.

The V gene is TRBV4-3, the J gene TRBJ1-5; D is possibly TRBD1 (5 bases). The V end was cut by 0 bases, the J end by 4 bases, with 10 bases between. CDR1 is LGHNA and CDR2 is YSLEER in the germline V gene. The CDR3 totals 15 residues. The CDR3 protein is CASSQESGLNQPQHF. In DNA form, the CDR3 reads TGCGCCAGCAGCCAAGAATCAGGGTTGAATCAGCCCCAGCATTTT.

The chain uses TRBV30 and TRBJ1-3; TRBD1 agrees at 7 bases. Germline V gene sequence: CDR1 GTSNPN, CDR2 SVGIG (reference sequence). The CDR3 runs 15 residues. V was pared by 0 bases and J by 3 bases, with 5 bases of the junction left unmatched. CDR3 residues: CAWSVGGGNGNTIYF. The CDR3 DNA follows: TGTGCCTGGAGTGTTGGAGGGGGCAATGGAAACACCATATATTTT.

V is TRBV5-3 and J is TRBJ1-5; the D gene is possibly TRBD1 (5 bases). TRBV5-3 is an ORF, with its function uncertain. Trimming left V 4 bases short and J 5 bases short, with 19 bases between. The CDR3 is made up of 16 amino acids. CDR3 DNA: TGTGCCAGAAGCCGTATTAGGGGCAGGAGGTATCAGCCCCAGCATTTT. Its translation is CARSRIRGRRYQPQHF.

The chain's CDR3 is CAISESRTSTDTQYF. CDR3 DNA: TGTGCCATCAGTGAGTCTAGGACTAGCACAGATACGCAGTATTTT. The chain is built from TRBV10-3 and TRBJ2-3, with a tentative D call TRBD2 (5 bases). Germline loops: CDR1 ENHRY, CDR2 SYGVKD. The CDR3 spans 15 residues. Trimming cost V 0 bases and J 0 bases, with 7 bases left between them.

The rearrangement uses TRBV24-1 and TRBJ2-2; D remains ambiguous. The CDR3 is made up of 14 amino acids. V lost 3 bases and J lost 0, with 4 bases in between. Per the germline V gene, CDR1 is KGHDR and CDR2 is SFDVKD. This CDR3 reads CATSDEANTGELFF. The CDR3 DNA reads TGTGCCACCAGTGATGAGGCGAACACCGGGGAGCTGTTTTTT.

This chain links TRBV7-3 with TRBJ2-5, with D possibly being TRBD2 (6 bases). The CDR3 is made up of 15 amino acids. Germline CDR1 is SGHTA and CDR2 is FQGTGA. Between the trimmed V and J ends, which lost 0 bases and 2 bases, there was a span of 10 bases. CDR3 sequence: CASSLTGGDQETQYF. For the CDR3, the DNA is TGTGCCAGCAGCTTAACGGGAGGAGATCAAGAGACCCAGTACTTC.

This sequence joins TRBV25-1 and TRBJ2-1; 7 bases agree with TRBD1. Germline trimming cut 4 bases from V and 3 bases from J; bases unmatched to any gene: 6. Germline lookup yields CDR1 MGHDK and CDR2 SYGVNS. The CDR3 has 15 residues. CDR3 DNA sequence: TGTGCCAGCAGTGGACCGGGACAGTTCTACAATGAGCAGTTCTTC. Protein product: CASSGPGQFYNEQFF.

The chain carries TRBV5-1 and TRBJ1-1, with 7 bases lining up with TRBD1. J was trimmed by 1 base and V by 4 bases; bases with no gene match: 4. Germline V gives CDR1 SGHRS, CDR2 YFSETQ. The CDR3 has 14 residues. The CDR3 DNA reads as TGCGCCAGCAGCCGGGGACAGCCGAACACTGAAGCTTTCTTT. Protein product: CASSRGQPNTEAFF.

J is TRBJ1-1 and V is TRBV29-1; TRBD1 matches 7 bases. Germline V CDR1 and CDR2: SQVTM, ANQGSEA. This CDR3 region has 12 residues. J was trimmed by 6 bases and V by 7 bases; bases with no gene match: 8. CDR3 sequence: CSAQGGAAEAFF. The CDR3 DNA follows: TGCAGCGCCCAGGGGGGGGCGGCTGAAGCTTTCTTT.

The chain links TRBV30 to TRBJ2-7; TRBD2 agrees at 7 bases. The CDR3 spans 13 residues. Germline loops: CDR1 GTSNPN, CDR2 SVGIG (reference sequence). Unmatched junction bases numbered 3, after V lost 2 bases and J lost 2 bases. The CDR3 coding sequence is TGTGCCTGGAGTTGGGAGGGCGCCTACGAGCAGTACGTC. Translated: CAWSWEGAYEQYV.